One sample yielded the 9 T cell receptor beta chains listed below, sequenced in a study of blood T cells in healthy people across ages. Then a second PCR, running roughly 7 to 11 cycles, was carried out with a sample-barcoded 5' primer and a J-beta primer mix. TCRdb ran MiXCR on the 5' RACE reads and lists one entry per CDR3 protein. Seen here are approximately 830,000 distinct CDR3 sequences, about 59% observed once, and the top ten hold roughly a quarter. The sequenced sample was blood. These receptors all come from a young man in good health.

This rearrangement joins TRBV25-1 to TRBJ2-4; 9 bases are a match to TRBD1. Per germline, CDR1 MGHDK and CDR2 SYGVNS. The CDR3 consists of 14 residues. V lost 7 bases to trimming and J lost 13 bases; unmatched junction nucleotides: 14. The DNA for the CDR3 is TGTGCCAGCACCACCGGACAGGGGAACAATGAGCAGTACTTC. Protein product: CASTTGQGNNEQYF. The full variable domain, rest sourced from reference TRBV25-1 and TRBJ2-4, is EADIYQTPRYLVIGTGKKITLECSQTMGHDKMYWYQQDPGMELHLIHYSYGVNSTEKGDLSSESTVSRIRTEHFPLTLESARPSHTSQYLCASTTGQGNNEQYFGAGTRLSVL.

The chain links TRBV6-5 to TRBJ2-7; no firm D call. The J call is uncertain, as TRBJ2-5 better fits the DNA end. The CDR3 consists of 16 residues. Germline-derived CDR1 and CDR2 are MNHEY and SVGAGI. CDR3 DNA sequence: TGTGCCAGCAGTTACTCCGAGCCCCGTTTCACAGAGACCCAGTACTTC. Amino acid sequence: CASSYSEPRFTETQYF.

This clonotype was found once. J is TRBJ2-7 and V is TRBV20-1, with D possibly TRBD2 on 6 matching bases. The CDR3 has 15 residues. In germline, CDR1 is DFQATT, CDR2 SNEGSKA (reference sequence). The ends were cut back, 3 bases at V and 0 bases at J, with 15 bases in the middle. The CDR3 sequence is CSASSSGQSSYEQYF. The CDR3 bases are TGCAGTGCTAGTTCGAGCGGGCAGAGCTCCTACGAGCAGTACTTC.

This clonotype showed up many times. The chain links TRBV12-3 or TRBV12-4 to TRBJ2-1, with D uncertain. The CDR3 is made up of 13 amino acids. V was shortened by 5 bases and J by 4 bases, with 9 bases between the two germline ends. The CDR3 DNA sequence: TGTGCCAGCAGTGTGGGCTCATACAATGAGCAGTTCTTC. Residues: CASSVGSYNEQFF.

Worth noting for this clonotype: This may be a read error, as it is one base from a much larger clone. The CDR3 coding sequence is TGCAGTGCTGAGACAGGGGGTTCTAGCACAGGTACGCAGTATTTT. Its protein is CSAETGGSSTGTQYF. The genes are TRBV20-1 and TRBJ2-3; the match to TRBD1 covers 9 bases. The CDR3 is 15 amino acids. CDR1 is DFQATT, CDR2 SNEGSKA, per germline (reference sequence).

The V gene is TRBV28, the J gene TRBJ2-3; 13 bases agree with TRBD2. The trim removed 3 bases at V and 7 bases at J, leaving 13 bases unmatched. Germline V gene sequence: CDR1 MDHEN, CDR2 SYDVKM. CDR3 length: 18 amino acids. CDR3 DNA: TGTGCCAGCAGTTTGCCCTCGGGACTAGCGGGGTTAACTTATACGCAGTATTTT. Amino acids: CASSLPSGLAGLTYTQYF.

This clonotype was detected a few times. CDR3 in amino acids: CASSPLPGQGWGTQYF. CDR3 nucleotide sequence: TGTGCCAGCAGTCCCCTACCGGGACAGGGGTGGGGGACCCAGTACTTC. This chain uses TRBV11-2 with TRBJ2-5, with TRBD1 matching over 10 bases. Unmatched junction bases numbered 14, after V lost 6 bases and J lost 7 bases. The CDR3 is 16 residues long. Germline V gene data show CDR1 as SGHAT and CDR2 as FQNNGV.

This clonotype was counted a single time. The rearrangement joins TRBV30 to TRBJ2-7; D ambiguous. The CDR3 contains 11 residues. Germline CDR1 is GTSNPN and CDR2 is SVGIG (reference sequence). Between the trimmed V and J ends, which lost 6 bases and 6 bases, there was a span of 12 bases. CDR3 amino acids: CACFRGSEQYF. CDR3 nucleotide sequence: TGTGCCTGTTTCAGAGGCAGCGAGCAGTACTTC.

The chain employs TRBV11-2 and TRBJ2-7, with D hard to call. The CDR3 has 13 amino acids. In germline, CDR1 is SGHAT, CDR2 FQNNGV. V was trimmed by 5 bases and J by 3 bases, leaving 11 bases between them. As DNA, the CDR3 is TGTGCCAGCAGCCCAGGTATTGGCTACGAGCAGTACTTC. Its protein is CASSPGIGYEQYF.